Listed below are T cell receptor beta chains from one sample, sequenced in a study of cytotoxic CD8 clonotypes in ibrutinib-treated CLL. Sequencing was performed with immunoSEQ multiplex PCR; in TCRdb, only in-frame clones are kept and a portion is missing. In the table there are roughly 300,000 clones, approximately 76% of which are singletons. Sample: PBMCs, taken at disease progression, from a patient treated with ibrutinib. These TCRs come from a human donor with chronic lymphocytic leukemia. CDR3s include the opening cysteine and the closing phenylalanine or tryptophan. The D gene is left open where the match is weak. Not every row has a clone size; where given, it reads once, few, many or a size class.

>NA|TRBJ2-1|TRBV20-1|NA
CTASLAGEQFF
TGCACCGCTTCACTAGCTGGTGAGCAGTTCTTC
>NA|TRBJ2-2|TRBV11-2|TRBD2
CASSLGAGVHNGELFF
TGTGCCAGCAGCTTAGGGGCGGGAGTTCACAACGGGGAGCTGTTTTTT
>NA|TRBJ1-4|TRBV9|NA
CASSVGVGQGGEKLFF
TGTGCCAGCAGCGTAGGGGTTGGTCAGGGAGGAGAAAAACTGTTTTTT
>NA|TRBJ2-7|TRBV5-1|NA
CASSSAYEQYF
TGCGCCAGCAGCTCTGCTTACGAGCAGTACTTC
>NA|TRBJ2-5|TRBV29-1|TRBD2
CSVAGGTPYQETQYF
TGCAGCGTTGCGGGGGGGACACCGTACCAAGAGACCCAGTACTTC
>NA|TRBJ2-3|TRBV6-5|TRBD2
CASSFSSGSTDTQYF
TGTGCCAGCAGTTTCTCTAGCGGGAGCACAGATACGCAGTATTTT
>few|TRBJ2-7|TRBV4-1|NA
CASSQETGQSGRSYEQYF
TGCGCCAGCAGCCAAGAAACCGGACAGTCGGGTAGGTCCTACGAGCAGTACTTC
>NA|TRBJ2-1|TRBV5-1|TRBD2
CASSNSGGYEQFF
TGCGCCAGCAGCAATAGCGGGGGCTATGAGCAGTTCTTC
>NA|TRBJ2-5|TRBV4-3|NA
CASSQDQNRGETQYF
TGCGCCAGCAGCCAAGATCAAAACCGGGGAGAGACCCAGTACTTC
>NA|TRBJ2-7|TRBV9|NA
CASSQTGFSYEQYF
TGTGCCAGCAGCCAAACAGGGTTCTCCTACGAGCAGTACTTC
>NA|TRBJ1-1|TRBV18|TRBD1
CASSLDRDTEAFF
TGTGCCAGCTCACTAGACAGGGACACTGAAGCTTTCTTT
>NA|TRBJ2-2|TRBV15|NA
CATSRWTPLRGGELFF
TGTGCCACCAGCCGTTGGACTCCCTTACGGGGCGGGGAGCTGTTTTTT
>NA|TRBJ2-5|TRBV7-2|NA
CASSLAGSASGETQYF
TGTGCCAGCAGCTTAGCCGGCAGCGCCTCGGGGGAGACCCAGTACTTC
>NA|TRBJ1-4|TRBV7-2|NA
CASSTATNEKLFF
TGTGCCAGCAGCACAGCCACTAATGAAAAACTGTTTTTT
>once|TRBJ2-1|TRBV5-1|TRBD2
CASSSSLRENNEQFF
TGCGCCAGCAGCTCCTCCTTGCGGGAGAACAATGAGCAGTTCTTC
>NA|TRBJ2-2|TRBV25-1|TRBD2
CASSRPGLAGPGELFF
TGTGCCAGCAGTCGCCCGGGACTAGCGGGGCCCGGGGAGCTGTTTTTT
>NA|TRBJ2-7|TRBV29-1|TRBD1
CSARTHLDRVSYEQYF
TGCAGCGCCCGCACCCATTTAGACAGGGTCTCCTACGAGCAGTACTTC
>once|TRBJ2-1|TRBV5-1|NA
CASSLGQANGDNEQFF
TGCGCCAGCAGCTTGGGACAGGCCAACGGGGACAATGAGCAGTTCTTC
>NA|TRBJ2-1|TRBV7-9|TRBD1
CASSLQGASEQFF
TGTGCCAGCAGCCTACAGGGGGCTAGTGAGCAGTTCTTC
>NA|TRBJ2-1|TRBV7-9|TRBD2
CASSILLAGGSYNEQFF
TGTGCCAGCAGCATTCTACTAGCGGGGGGCTCCTACAATGAGCAGTTCTTC
>few|TRBJ1-1|TRBV5-1|TRBD1
CASSVEGGVYSEAFF
TGCGCCAGCAGCGTCGAAGGGGGCGTCTACTCTGAAGCTTTCTTT
>NA|TRBJ2-7|TRBV27|TRBD2
CASSFGGRNYEQYF
TGTGCCAGCAGTTTTGGCGGGAGGAACTACGAGCAGTACTTC
>NA|TRBJ2-7|TRBV4-1|NA
CASSQDRGDPYEQYF
TGCGCCAGCAGCCAAGATAGGGGAGACCCCTACGAGCAGTACTTC
>once|TRBJ2-7|TRBV7-2|NA
CASSSSHYYEQYF
TGTGCCAGCAGCTCATCCCACTACTACGAGCAGTACTTC
>NA|TRBJ2-1|TRBV6-5|NA
CASSYSRRRFGEQFF
TGTGCCAGCAGTTACAGCCGGCGGCGGTTTGGCGAGCAGTTCTTC
>NA|TRBJ1-2|TRBV27|NA
CASSLSAGGYGYTF
TGTGCCAGCAGTTTATCGGCGGGGGGTTATGGCTACACCTTC
>NA|TRBJ1-2|TRBV2|NA
CASSEADRYGYTF
TGTGCCAGCAGTGAAGCGGACAGATATGGCTACACCTTC
>NA|TRBJ2-7|TRBV6-5|NA
CASWRRAVSYEQYF
TGTGCCAGCTGGAGGAGGGCAGTCTCCTACGAGCAGTACTTC
>NA|TRBJ2-5|TRBV2|NA
CASSLDRLQETQYF
TGTGCCAGCAGCCTCGACAGGCTCCAAGAGACCCAGTACTTC
>once|TRBJ1-4|TRBV29-1|TRBD1
CSARTGLAEKLFF
TGCAGCGCAAGGACAGGGTTGGCTGAAAAACTGTTTTTT
>NA|TRBJ1-1|TRBV11-2|NA
CASRKAERAFF
TGTGCCAGCAGAAAGGCGGAAAGAGCTTTCTTT
>NA|TRBJ1-2|TRBV7-9|TRBD1
CASSQTGNYGYTF
TGTGCCAGCAGCCAGACAGGGAACTATGGCTACACCTTC
>NA|TRBJ1-2|TRBV29-1|TRBD1
CSVETGGSLYGYTF
TGCAGCGTTGAAACAGGGGGCTCGTTGTATGGCTACACCTTC
>NA|TRBJ2-7|TRBV28|NA
CATGWGNEQYF
TGTGCCACAGGGTGGGGGAACGAGCAGTACTTC
>NA|TRBJ2-7|TRBV25-1|NA
CASSPRSPHNEQYF
TGTGCCAGCAGTCCCCGTTCCCCCCACAACGAGCAGTACTTC
>NA|TRBJ2-3|TRBV5-1|NA
CASSLERPPDTQYF
TGCGCCAGCAGCTTGGAACGCCCACCAGATACGCAGTATTTT
>NA|TRBJ1-1|TRBV29-1|NA
CSVGEGTHTEAFF
TGCAGCGTTGGGGAGGGGACTCACACTGAAGCTTTCTTT
>once|TRBJ2-6|TRBV4-3|NA
CASSQDWGGRSGANVLTF
TGCGCCAGCAGCCAAGATTGGGGGGGGCGAAGTGGGGCCAACGTCCTGACTTTC
>NA|TRBJ1-2|TRBV6-5|TRBD1
CASRKTGGGGYTF
TGTGCCAGCAGAAAGACAGGGGGCGGTGGCTACACCTTC
>NA|TRBJ1-2|TRBV29-1|NA
CSVSTPRTLDGYTF
TGCAGCGTTTCCACCCCCCGGACTTTGGATGGCTACACCTTC
>NA|TRBJ2-1|TRBV6-6|TRBD2
CASSYFSGGYNEQFF
TGTGCCAGCAGTTACTTTAGCGGGGGGTACAATGAGCAGTTCTTC
>NA|TRBJ2-2|TRBV27|NA
CASSSDLNTGELFF
TGTGCCAGCAGTTCCGACCTGAACACCGGGGAGCTGTTTTTT
>NA|TRBJ1-1|TRBV4-2|NA
CASSQAWQGFTEAFF
TGTGCCAGCAGCCAAGCTTGGCAGGGTTTCACTGAAGCTTTCTTT